Shown below are 13 T cell receptor beta chains from a single sample sequenced in a study of T cell repertoires in cytomegalovirus infection. One entry per CDR3 protein, called by TCRdb with MiXCR from the reads. This sample carries approximately 400,000 distinct CDR3 sequences, around 32% of them seen once, and the ten largest clones take roughly 15%. Sequenced sample: PBMCs. The receptors originated from a human donor in good health (CMV status not recorded). Some clones in this sample may be carry-over from other donors' samples.

The chain links TRBV6-2 or TRBV6-3 to TRBJ1-2, with D possibly matching TRBD1 (6 bases). Deletions cut 5 bases from V and 8 bases from J, with 21 bases between. The germline V gene has CDR1 MNHEY and CDR2 SVGEGT. There are 15 residues in the CDR3. CDR3 nucleotide sequence: TGTGCCAGCAGTCGACCCGGGGGCCGTGTCTCGGGCTACACCTTC. Encoded protein: CASSRPGGRVSGYTF.

This clonotype was observed at least ten times. V is TRBV7-9 and J is TRBJ2-3; D gene unclear. Trimming pared 2 bases from V and 2 bases from J, leaving 2 bases between. CDR1 is SEHNR, CDR2 FQNEAQ, per germline (reference sequence). The length of the CDR3 is 12 residues. The CDR3 DNA reads TGTGCCAGCAGCTTAATCACAGATACGCAGTATTTT. This gives the protein CASSLITDTQYF.

This clonotype was counted at least ten times. The chain is built from TRBV7-3 and TRBJ1-2; 9 bases line up with TRBD1. V lost 2 bases, J lost 8 bases, and 6 bases stayed unmatched. The germline gives CDR1 SGHTA, CDR2 FQGTGA. This CDR3 is 14 amino acids long. Here the CDR3 reads CASSLYGTGPGYTF. DNA of the CDR3: TGTGCCAGCAGCTTATACGGGACAGGGCCCGGCTACACCTTC.

The V call is TRBV29-1, the J call TRBJ2-3; perhaps D is TRBD1 or TRBD2 (5 bases each). The CDR3 runs to 16 residues. The V gene lost 2 bases and the J gene lost 2 bases, with 17 bases spanning the gap. The germline V gene encodes CDR1 SQVTM and CDR2 ANQGSEA. CDR3 loop: CSVESPEAGTTDTQYF. The CDR3 DNA reads as TGCAGCGTTGAATCTCCCGAGGCAGGGACCACAGATACGCAGTATTTT.

This clonotype was seen a handful of times. The chain uses TRBV7-9 and TRBJ2-7; either TRBD1 or TRBD2 may fit D (6 bases each). V shed 4 bases and J shed 3 bases, with 16 bases lying between them. The length of the CDR3 is 15 residues. The V gene's germline CDR1 is SEHNR and CDR2 FQNEAQ (reference sequence). As DNA, the CDR3 is TGTGCCAGCAGCTCCGACTCGGCGGGACACTACGAGCAGTACTTC. Protein: CASSSDSAGHYEQYF. Full variable domain (remainder filled in from reference TRBV7-9 and TRBJ2-7): DTGVSQNPRHKITKRGQNVTFRCDPISEHNRLYWYRQTLGQGPEFLTYFQNEAQLEKSRLLSDRFSAERPKGSFSTLEIQRTEQGDSAMYLCASSSDSAGHYEQYFGPGTRLTVT.

The chain carries TRBV20-1 and TRBJ2-3; TRBD2 matches at 10 bases. The CDR3 runs 17 residues. The ends lost 2 bases at V and 3 bases at J; junction bases unmatched: 11. Germline loops: CDR1 DFQATT, CDR2 SNEGSKA (reference sequence). The CDR3 sequence: CSARRALAGVRTDTQYF. The CDR3 nucleotides read TGCAGTGCTAGAAGGGCCCTAGCGGGGGTCAGGACAGATACGCAGTATTTT.

This clonotype showed up many times. The chain couples TRBV7-2 to TRBJ1-5; TRBD1 might be the D (6 bases). V was shortened by 5 bases and J by 1 base, with 12 bases between the two germline ends. The CDR3 consists of 15 residues. The germline V gene encodes CDR1 SGHTA and CDR2 FQGNSA. CDR3 loop: CASSKGQLSNQPQHF. The CDR3 DNA is TGTGCCAGCAGCAAAGGACAGCTGAGCAATCAGCCCCAGCATTTT.

The genes are TRBV19 and TRBJ1-1, with D uncertain. The CDR3 contains 17 residues. Per germline, CDR1 LNHDA and CDR2 SQIVND (reference sequence). Trimming took 5 bases from V and 4 from J, leaving 23 bases between them. In nucleotides, the CDR3 is TGTGCCAGTAGTCCTGTGGGGTTCCCCAGCGTGGGCACTGAAGCTTTCTTT. Translated: CASSPVGFPSVGTEAFF.

In its sample, this clonotype was seen many times. The J gene is TRBJ1-1, the V gene TRBV7-3, with D possibly TRBD1 on 5 matching bases. The V end lost 5 bases, the J end lost 1 base, and 14 bases lay between the germline ends. The V gene's germline CDR1 is SGHTA and CDR2 FQGTGA. The length of the CDR3 is 15 residues. The CDR3 coding sequence is TGTGCCAGCAGCGCCTCGAGGGGCCCGAACACTGAAGCTTTCTTT. It is translated as CASSASRGPNTEAFF.

The chain is built from TRBV11-2 and TRBJ2-7; 8 bases are shared with TRBD1. The germline V gene has CDR1 SGHAT and CDR2 FQNNGV. Trimming took 4 bases from V and 2 from J; bases not matched to a gene: 7. This CDR3 has 15 amino acids. As DNA, the CDR3 is TGTGCCAGCAGCTCAGGGACAGGTGCTACCTACGAGCAGTACTTC. Protein product: CASSSGTGATYEQYF. Drawing the rest from reference TRBV11-2 and TRBJ2-7, the complete variable domain is EAGVAQSPRYKIIEKRQSVAFWCNPISGHATLYWYQQILGQGPKLLIQFQNNGVVDDSQLPKDRFSAERLKGVDSTLKIQPAKLEDSAVYLCASSSGTGATYEQYFGPGTRLTVT.

This clonotype has more than one count but fewer than ten. The chain carries TRBV6-6 and TRBJ2-5, with no clear D. V lost 2 bases and J lost 2, with 6 bases in between. CDR1 and CDR2 from the germline V gene are MNHNY and SVGAGI (reference sequence). The CDR3 is made up of 13 amino acids. The CDR3 protein is CASSYPQQETQYF. Written as DNA, the CDR3 is TGTGCCAGCAGTTACCCACAGCAAGAGACCCAGTACTTC.

This clonotype occurred a few times. The CDR3 loop is CASFPTRDRNTGELFF. The CDR3 bases are TGTGCCAGCTTCCCAACCCGGGACAGAAACACCGGGGAGCTGTTTTTT. J is TRBJ2-2 and V is TRBV6-6; 7 nucleotides align to TRBD1. The V gene's germline CDR1 is MNHNY and CDR2 SVGAGI (reference sequence). The CDR3 consists of 16 residues. The V gene end was trimmed by 8 bases and the J gene end by 2 bases; junction bases not matched to a gene: 11.

Concerning this clonotype: A much bigger clone sits one base away, suggesting this may be a read error. This sequence joins TRBV7-6 and TRBJ2-3; no definite D call. Trimming cost V 0 bases and J 2 bases, with 9 bases left between them. The CDR3 runs 15 residues. Germline V gene data show CDR1 as SGHVS and CDR2 as FNYEAQ. CDR3 sequence: CASSLAVQLTDTQYF. DNA for the CDR3: TGTGCCAGCAGCTTAGCCGTACAGCTCACAGATACGCAGTATTTT.